The clone carrying this T cell receptor beta chain was seen ten or more times. Preparing the TCRbeta library involved the use of unique molecular identifiers. MiXCR was run by TCRdb on the PCR reads, yielding one entry per CDR3 protein. This sample has about 490,000 distinct CDR3 sequences; 10% occur once, and the top ten carry about 2%. This sample stems from a study of T-cell reconstitution after alpha-beta-depleted transplantation in children. This CDR3 has 14 residues. V was pared by 0 bases and J by 1 base, with 5 bases between. Germline CDR1 is LGHNA and CDR2 is YSLEER. This TCR derives from a child aged 2-15 years with inherited bone marrow failure, due to receive a stem cell transplant. This specimen consisted of PBMCs, obtained before TCRalphabeta/CD19-depleted stem cell transplant. The genes are TRBV4-3 and TRBJ2-3, with D uncertain. CDR3: CASSQEMGTDTQYF. CDR3 sequence (DNA): TGCGCCAGCAGCCAAGAAATGGGCACAGATACGCAGTATTTT.